Sequencing of this T cell receptor beta chain was carried out in a study of shared clonotypes between healthy human individuals. On the study more broadly: Three plates each covered CD4 naive and memory; CD8 naive two, CD8 memory one.

A CD45RA+ naive subset and a CD45RA-negative memory subset were split from CD4+ cells. Trimming left V 7 bases short and J 5 bases short, with 13 bases between. Germline CDR1 reads SGHRS; CDR2 reads YFSETQ. The CDR3 runs to 12 residues. In the authors' workflow: ImmunoSEQ junction-only sequences lacked quality scores, so their filtering differed. Measured with immunoSEQ multiplex PCR; TCRdb has only the in-frame clones, and not every one. V and J calls and clone size come straight from that table; D and trimming were deduced from the DNA. The profile covers roughly 2 million clones, with almost 96% appearing a single time and approximately 0.13% taken by the ten largest.

The sample consisted of naive CD4+ T cells sorted from blood. Subset meaning: CD45RA+ positively selected. This TCR was sampled from a man aged 18 to 30 in good health. This rearrangement joins TRBV5-1 to TRBJ2-7; D is unclear. The CDR3 reads CASRGLGDEQYF. The DNA of the CDR3 is TGCGCCAGCCGCGGTCTCGGTGACGAGCAGTACTTC.